This T cell receptor beta chain is from a study of cytotoxic CD8 clonotypes in ibrutinib-treated CLL. Study outcomes and limitations: Relative to age-matched healthy donors, clonality at baseline was higher, and it tracked circulating CD8+ T-cell counts.

Sequencing was performed with immunoSEQ multiplex PCR; in TCRdb, only in-frame clones are kept and a portion is missing. The sample records some 200,000 clones, about four fifths being singletons. This clone was seen many times. Its cognate antigen is unknown. This CDR3 region has 15 residues. Germline assignment: CDR1 SGHRS and CDR2 YFSETQ. V gave up 0 bases and J gave up 4 bases, with 11 bases separating them. Material: PBMCs, obtained after 12 months of ibrutinib treatment. This sequence joins TRBV5-1 and TRBJ2-1; a possible D gene is TRBD2 (5 bases). This TCR came from a human donor with chronic lymphocytic leukemia. In DNA, the CDR3 is TGCGCCAGCAGCTTGGTAGCGACGGAATACAATGAGCAGTTCTTC. Translated: CASSLVATEYNEQFF.